Below, 28 T cell receptor beta chains from the same sample are listed, as sequenced in a study of technical replicates of blood from four donors. Only in-frame clones appear in the TCRdb table, and some are missing; sequencing was by immunoSEQ multiplex PCR. The sample has around 79,000 clones, 90% to 95% seen once. The material sequenced was T cells isolated from PBMCs. These receptors came from a human donor in good health.

There are a few counts of this clone. CDR3 in DNA: TGTGCCAGCAGTACAGACCTTCTTCCGCCCCTCCACTTT. Residues: CASSTDLLPPLHF. The chain uses TRBV6-1 and TRBJ1-6; D unclear. Per germline, CDR1 MNHNS and CDR2 SASEGT. With 5 bases removed from V and 13 bases from J, the gap between germline ends came to 15 bases. The CDR3 spans 13 residues.

This chain links TRBV2 with TRBJ2-3, with TRBD2 identical over 8 bases. Per germline, CDR1 SNHLY and CDR2 FYNNEI. V shed 4 bases, J shed 1 base, and the junction held 7 bases outside the gene matches. The CDR3 length is 16 residues. The CDR3 DNA follows: TGTGCCAGCAGTGGGGCCGGGGGGGCGGGCACAGATACGCAGTATTTT. Protein sequence: CASSGAGGAGTDTQYF.

This chain joins TRBV4-1 and TRBJ2-3; 8 bases fit TRBD2. Trimming at V came to 8 bases and at J to 8 bases, leaving 15 bases not matched to a gene. CDR3 size: 15 residues. Germline CDR1 MGHRA, CDR2 YSYEKL. CDR3 protein: CASLGGRGGFLTQYF. CDR3 sequence (DNA): TGCGCCAGCCTGGGGGGTCGGGGGGGCTTTCTTACGCAGTATTTT.

J is TRBJ2-7 and V is TRBV5-1; 7 bases match TRBD2. The germline V gene encodes CDR1 SGHRS and CDR2 YFSETQ. Trimming took 4 bases from V and 5 from J; bases not matched to a gene: 12. The CDR3 contains 15 residues. The CDR3 bases are TGCGCCAGCAGCCGGAGCGGGGACCCACCGAACGAGCAGTACTTC. It encodes CASSRSGDPPNEQYF. Drawing the rest from reference TRBV5-1 and TRBJ2-7, the complete variable domain is KAGVTQTPRYLIKTRGQQVTLSCSPISGHRSVSWYQQTPGQGLQFLFEYFSETQRNKGNFPGRFSGRQFSNSRSEMNVSTLELGDSALYLCASSRSGDPPNEQYFGPGTRLTVT.

The gene calls are TRBV9 and TRBJ1-2, with 9 bases fitting TRBD1. J was trimmed by 6 bases and V by 6 bases; bases with no gene match: 6. The CDR3 extends over 13 amino acids. Germline assignment: CDR1 SGDLS and CDR2 YYNGEE. CDR3 amino acids: CASNKQGADGYTF. CDR3 nucleotide sequence: TGTGCCAGCAACAAACAGGGGGCAGATGGCTACACCTTC.

The chain combines TRBV29-1 with TRBJ2-3, with D possibly matching TRBD2 (6 bases). This CDR3 is 18 amino acids long. V was trimmed by 0 bases and J by 0 bases, leaving 19 bases between them. CDR1 is SQVTM and CDR2 is ANQGSEA in the germline V gene. CDR3 in DNA: TGCAGCGTTGAAGATTACCCTCCCGGGGGAGGAAGCACAGATACGCAGTATTTT. Residues: CSVEDYPPGGGSTDTQYF.

This chain links TRBV5-1 with TRBJ2-7; D may be TRBD2 (6 bases). Trimming took off 0 bases at V and 2 bases at J, with 12 bases between the two ends. CDR3 length: 15 amino acids. The germline V gene has CDR1 SGHRS and CDR2 YFSETQ. CDR3 nucleotides: TGCGCCAGCAGCTTGGCCGGGACTCGCGCCTACGAGCAGTACTTC. Translating it yields CASSLAGTRAYEQYF.

V gene TRBV11-2 combines with J gene TRBJ2-7, with D perhaps TRBD2 (6 bases). V lost 5 bases, J lost 3 bases, and 14 bases lay in between. CDR1 SGHAT and CDR2 FQNNGV come from the germline V gene. The CDR3 has 14 amino acids. Here the CDR3 reads CASSDRAGSYEQYF. DNA for the CDR3: TGTGCCAGCAGCGACCGGGCCGGGAGCTACGAGCAGTACTTC.

The V gene is TRBV11-3, the J gene TRBJ1-2; D is ambiguous. This CDR3 is built from 14 residues. From germline, CDR1 is SGHNT and CDR2 YENEEA. Trimming shortened V by 5 bases and J by 4 bases, and 14 bases separated the two germline ends. The CDR3 spells CASSPISDSYGYTF. In DNA form, the CDR3 reads TGTGCCAGCAGCCCTATTAGCGATAGCTATGGCTACACCTTC. The variable domain in full, completed from reference TRBV11-3 and TRBJ1-2, reads EAGVVQSPRYKIIEKKQPVAFWCNPISGHNTLYWYLQNLGQGPELLIRYENEEAVDDSQLPKDRFSAERLKGVDSTLKIQPAELGDSAVYLCASSPISDSYGYTFGSGTRLTVV.

The count of this clone is one. The chain employs TRBV27 and TRBJ2-7; D possibly corresponds to TRBD1 (6 bases). The germline V and J ends were trimmed by 1 base and 4 bases, with 11 bases remaining between them. CDR1 is MNHEY, CDR2 SMNVEV, per germline (reference sequence). The CDR3 sequence is 14 residues long. The CDR3 region is CASSLYRASYEQYF. CDR3 nucleotide sequence: TGTGCCAGCAGTTTATACAGGGCTTCTTACGAGCAGTACTTC.

This chain uses TRBV6-1 with TRBJ1-5, with 7 bases lining up with TRBD1. V shed 6 bases, J shed 4 bases, and the junction held 9 bases outside the gene matches. CDR3 length: 15 residues. Germline V lookup: CDR1 MNHNS, CDR2 SASEGT. Here the CDR3 reads CASRSRGGANQPQHF. In DNA, the CDR3 is TGTGCCAGCAGAAGTCGAGGGGGCGCGAATCAGCCCCAGCATTTT.

Worth noting for this clone: The sample carries other DNA sequences with the same CDR3. The V gene is TRBV6-5, the J gene TRBJ1-3; D unresolved. CDR3 length: 15 residues. Trimming stripped 0 bases from V and 0 bases from J, with 6 bases between. Germline CDR1 reads MNHEY; CDR2 reads SVGAGI. In DNA, the CDR3 is TGTGCCAGCAGTTACTCGAGCGTCTCTGGAAACACCATATATTTT. This gives the protein CASSYSSVSGNTIYF.

The chain links TRBV5-4 to TRBJ2-7; 8 bases are shared with TRBD1. V shed 4 bases and J 4 bases; nucleotides not matched to a gene: 10. This CDR3 is 15 amino acids long. The germline gives CDR1 SGHNT, CDR2 YYREEE (reference sequence). The CDR3 DNA sequence: TGTGCCAGCAGCCCCGGGACAGGCCCCGGGTACGAGCAGTACTTC. Amino acid sequence: CASSPGTGPGYEQYF. The full variable domain, rest sourced from reference TRBV5-4 and TRBJ2-7, is ETGVTQSPTHLIKTRGQQVTLRCSSQSGHNTVSWYQQALGQGPQFIFQYYREEENGRGNFPPRFSGLQFPNYSSELNVNALELDDSALYLCASSPGTGPGYEQYFGPGTRLTVT.

This chain connects TRBV27 to TRBJ2-7; D is uncertain. The germline gives CDR1 MNHEY, CDR2 SMNVEV (reference sequence). Trimming left V 5 bases short and J 3 bases short, with 8 bases between. This CDR3 has 12 amino acids. CDR3 sequence reads: CASSPGYYEQYF. CDR3 coding DNA: TGTGCCAGCAGTCCAGGATACTACGAGCAGTACTTC.

The genes are TRBV5-1 and TRBJ1-4; 7 bases align to TRBD1. CDR3 length: 14 residues. Trimming removed 1 base from V and 8 bases from J; junction bases left unmatched: 5. CDR1 is SGHRS and CDR2 is YFSETQ in the germline V gene. The CDR3 bases are TGCGCCAGCAGCTTGAGTAGGGGGCGAGAAAAACTGTTTTTT. Its protein is CASSLSRGREKLFF.

The V gene is TRBV27, the J gene TRBJ2-5, with D perhaps TRBD1 (6 bases). The CDR3 runs to 15 residues. Between the trimmed V and J ends, which lost 6 bases and 5 bases, there was a span of 19 bases. Looked up from germline, CDR1 is MNHEY and CDR2 is SMNVEV (reference sequence). CDR3 sequence: CASRSFTGWGETQYF. CDR3 nucleotide sequence: TGTGCCAGCAGATCTTTCACAGGGTGGGGGGAGACCCAGTACTTC.

The V and J genes are TRBV11-2 and TRBJ2-4; weak D call: TRBD2 (6 bases). The CDR3 covers 15 residues. V lost 5 bases and J 11 bases, leaving 22 bases between the germline ends. The germline V gene has CDR1 SGHAT and CDR2 FQNNGV. The CDR3 spells CASSPLSGHQKVQYF. Here the CDR3 DNA reads TGTGCCAGCAGCCCTCTTAGCGGCCATCAAAAAGTTCAGTACTTC.

This clone showed up just once. The chain has TRBV5-1 and TRBJ2-1; 8 nucleotides agree with TRBD2. The CDR3 has 24 amino acids. Germline V gene sequence: CDR1 SGHRS, CDR2 YFSETQ. V was clipped by 5 bases and J by 6 bases; unmatched bases: 37. The CDR3: CASRYAPIGRNPQFVSSGPNEQFF. In DNA, the CDR3 is TGCGCCAGCAGATATGCCCCGATAGGACGGAACCCCCAATTCGTTTCTAGCGGGCCCAATGAGCAGTTCTTC.

This clone was recorded a few times. The genes are TRBV30 and TRBJ1-5; 11 bases are shared with TRBD1. The germline V gene has CDR1 GTSNPN and CDR2 SVGIG (reference sequence). J was trimmed by 5 bases and V by 1 base; bases with no gene match: 1. This CDR3 contains 14 residues. The CDR3 loop is CAWSGGQGDQPQHF. CDR3 in DNA: TGTGCCTGGAGTGGGGGACAGGGGGATCAGCCCCAGCATTTT.

The chain combines TRBV29-1 with TRBJ2-7; TRBD1 matches at 9 bases. The CDR3 extends over 16 amino acids. The junction had 10 bases not matched to a gene; V was cut back by 0 bases and J by 4 bases. Germline assignment: CDR1 SQVTM and CDR2 ANQGSEA. Written as DNA, the CDR3 is TGCAGCGTTGAAGACGCTGGCGGGACAGGGCTTTACGAGCAGTACTTC. Translating gives CSVEDAGGTGLYEQYF.

Only one count was recorded for this clone. CDR3 nucleotides: TGCAGTGCTCCCCCAGGGGATGGCTACACCTTC. This encodes CSAPPGDGYTF. The chain has TRBV20-1 and TRBJ1-2; a possible D gene is TRBD1 (6 bases). Trimming pared 5 bases from V and 6 bases from J, leaving 10 bases between. The CDR3 runs to 11 residues. CDR1 DFQATT and CDR2 SNEGSKA come from the germline V gene (reference sequence).

This chain uses TRBV13 with TRBJ2-3; no definite D call. The CDR3 is made up of 13 amino acids. Germline V gene sequence: CDR1 PRHDT, CDR2 FYEKMQ (reference sequence). The V and J ends lost 0 bases and 3 bases respectively, with 4 bases between them. The CDR3 DNA sequence: TGTGCCAGCAGCTTAGGTTATACAGATACGCAGTATTTT. Translation: CASSLGYTDTQYF.

The chain links TRBV9 to TRBJ2-1; 14 bases match TRBD2. The germline CDR1 and CDR2 sequences are SGDLS and YYNGEE. The length of the CDR3 is 17 residues. V lost 3 bases to trimming and J lost 3 bases; unmatched junction nucleotides: 5. CDR3 region: CASSARTSGGLYNEQFF. Here the CDR3 DNA reads TGTGCCAGCAGCGCGCGGACTAGCGGGGGGCTCTACAATGAGCAGTTCTTC.

The chain uses TRBV6-1 and TRBJ2-7, with D possibly being TRBD2 (5 bases). The germline gives CDR1 MNHNS, CDR2 SASEGT. This CDR3 contains 13 residues. V was trimmed by 6 bases and J by 2 bases, leaving 11 bases between them. CDR3 sequence: CASSLEVAYEQYF. The CDR3 DNA reads as TGTGCCAGCAGCCTGGAGGTGGCCTACGAGCAGTACTTC.

The CDR3 here is CASSPPPGQGKGGYTF. The CDR3 bases are TGTGCCAGCAGCCCCCCACCGGGACAGGGGAAGGGTGGCTACACCTTC. The rearrangement joins TRBV7-2 to TRBJ1-2; 10 bases line up with TRBD1. CDR3 size: 16 residues. Germline V gene sequence: CDR1 SGHTA, CDR2 FQGNSA. Trimming removed 5 bases from V and 7 bases from J; junction bases left unmatched: 13.

This sequence joins TRBV6-5 and TRBJ2-5; TRBD2 matches at 8 bases. CDR1 is MNHEY and CDR2 is SVGAGI in the germline V gene. The CDR3 sequence is 15 residues long. Trimming removed 7 bases from V and 6 bases from J; junction bases left unmatched: 13. DNA of the CDR3: TGTGCCAGCAACGCCGGGACTAGTGGGGGCAAGACCCAGTACTTC. Protein sequence: CASNAGTSGGKTQYF.

This clone was observed once. CDR3 region: CASSSGQGSVWPQHF. The CDR3 region has the DNA TGTGCCAGCAGCTCGGGACAGGGGTCTGTGTGGCCCCAGCATTTT. This chain connects TRBV7-2 to TRBJ1-5; TRBD1 aligns across 10 bases. This CDR3 region has 15 residues. V shed 4 bases and J 9 bases; nucleotides not matched to a gene: 9. In germline, CDR1 is SGHTA, CDR2 FQGNSA.

The CDR3 loop reads CASRSPSGWGEETQYF. CDR3 nucleotide sequence: TGTGCCAGCAGAAGCCCCTCGGGGTGGGGAGAAGAGACCCAGTACTTC. This rearrangement joins TRBV6-6 to TRBJ2-5; TRBD2 is a possible D gene (5 bases). The CDR3 extends over 16 amino acids. V was cut by 6 bases and J by 3 bases, with 20 bases left in between. The germline gives CDR1 MNHNY, CDR2 SVGAGI (reference sequence).